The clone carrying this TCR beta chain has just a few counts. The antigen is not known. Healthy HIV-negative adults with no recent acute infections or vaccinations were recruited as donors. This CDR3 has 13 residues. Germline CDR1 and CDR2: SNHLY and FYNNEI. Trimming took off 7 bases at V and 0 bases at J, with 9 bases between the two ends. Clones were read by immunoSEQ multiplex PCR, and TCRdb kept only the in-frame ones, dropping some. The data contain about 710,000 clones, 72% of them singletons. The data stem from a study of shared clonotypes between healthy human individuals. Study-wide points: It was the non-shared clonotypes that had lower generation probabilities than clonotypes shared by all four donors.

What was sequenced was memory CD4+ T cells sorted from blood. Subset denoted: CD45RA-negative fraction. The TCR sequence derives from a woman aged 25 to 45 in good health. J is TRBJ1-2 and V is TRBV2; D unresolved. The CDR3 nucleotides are TGTGCCAGCAACCTGGCGGCTAACTATGGCTACACCTTC. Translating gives CASNLAANYGYTF.